This T cell receptor beta chain comes out of a study of CD8+ T cells in alopecia areata. Study-wide results and limits: While tofacitinib was given, many expanded lesional clones persisted in scalp and blood.

TCR sequencing used cDNA made by reverse transcription of extracted RNA. Sequenced by immunoSEQ multiplex PCR; TCRdb stores in-frame clones only, minus some. The profile shows some 190,000 clones, roughly three fifths of them singletons. With regard to this clone: Its antigen is undetermined.

Treatment reported: oral pan-JAK inhibitor, 5-10 mg twice daily. The TCR originated in a human donor with alopecia areata. The sequencing here drew on CD4+ T cells sorted from blood, taken at week 49, from a patient treated with tofacitinib.

This CDR3 is CASSPGPQTASPLHF. The CDR3 nucleotides are TGCGCCAGCAGCCCAGGACCCCAAACTGCTTCACCCCTCCACTTT. The chain carries TRBV5-1 and TRBJ1-6; D remains ambiguous. Germline loops: CDR1 SGHRS, CDR2 YFSETQ. The CDR3 is 15 amino acids. The V end lost 4 bases, the J end lost 9 bases, and 17 bases lay between the germline ends.